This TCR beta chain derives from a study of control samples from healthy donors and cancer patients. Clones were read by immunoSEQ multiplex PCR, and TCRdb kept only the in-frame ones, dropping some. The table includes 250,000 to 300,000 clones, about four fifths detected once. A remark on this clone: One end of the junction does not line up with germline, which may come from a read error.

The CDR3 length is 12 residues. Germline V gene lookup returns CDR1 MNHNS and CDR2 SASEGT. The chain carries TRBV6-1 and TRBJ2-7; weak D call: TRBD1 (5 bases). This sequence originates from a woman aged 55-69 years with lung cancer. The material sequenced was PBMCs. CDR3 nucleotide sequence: TGTGCCAGCAGTGAAGCGGGGTCTACAGGTAACTTC. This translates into CASSEAGSTGNF.